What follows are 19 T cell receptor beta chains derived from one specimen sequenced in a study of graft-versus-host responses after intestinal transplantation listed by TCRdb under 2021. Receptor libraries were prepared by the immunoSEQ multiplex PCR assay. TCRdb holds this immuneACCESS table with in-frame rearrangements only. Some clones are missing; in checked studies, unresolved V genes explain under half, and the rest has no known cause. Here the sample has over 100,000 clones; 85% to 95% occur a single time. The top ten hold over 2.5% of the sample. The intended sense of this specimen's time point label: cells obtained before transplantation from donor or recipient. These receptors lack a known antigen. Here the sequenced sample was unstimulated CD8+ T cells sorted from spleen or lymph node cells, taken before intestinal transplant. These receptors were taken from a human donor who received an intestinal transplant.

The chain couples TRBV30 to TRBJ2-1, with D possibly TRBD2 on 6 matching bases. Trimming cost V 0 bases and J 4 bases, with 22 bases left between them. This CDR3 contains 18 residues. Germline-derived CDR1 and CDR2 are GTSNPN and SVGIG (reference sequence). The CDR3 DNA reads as TGTGCCTGGAGTGTACCCCCTCGTTGGAGGGAACTATACAATGAGCAGTTCTTC. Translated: CAWSVPPRWRELYNEQFF.

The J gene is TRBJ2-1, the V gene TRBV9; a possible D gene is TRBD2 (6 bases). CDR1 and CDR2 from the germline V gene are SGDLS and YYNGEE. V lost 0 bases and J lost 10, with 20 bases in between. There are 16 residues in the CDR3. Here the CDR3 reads CASSVVPGTELMEQFF. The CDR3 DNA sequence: TGTGCCAGCAGCGTAGTCCCCGGGACTGAACTCATGGAGCAGTTCTTC.

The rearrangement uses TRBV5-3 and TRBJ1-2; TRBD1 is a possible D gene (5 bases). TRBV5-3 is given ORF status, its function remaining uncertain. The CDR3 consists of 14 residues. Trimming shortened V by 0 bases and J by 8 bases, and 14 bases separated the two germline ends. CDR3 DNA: TGTGCCAGAAGCTTGGTACCCACCCGGGGGGGCTACACCTTC. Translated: CARSLVPTRGGYTF.

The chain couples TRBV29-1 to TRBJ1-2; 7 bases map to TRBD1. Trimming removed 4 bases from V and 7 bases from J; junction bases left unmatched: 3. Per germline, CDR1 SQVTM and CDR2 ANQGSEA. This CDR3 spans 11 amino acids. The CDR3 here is CSVVGGGGYTF. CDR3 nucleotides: TGCAGCGTTGTAGGGGGCGGTGGCTACACCTTC.

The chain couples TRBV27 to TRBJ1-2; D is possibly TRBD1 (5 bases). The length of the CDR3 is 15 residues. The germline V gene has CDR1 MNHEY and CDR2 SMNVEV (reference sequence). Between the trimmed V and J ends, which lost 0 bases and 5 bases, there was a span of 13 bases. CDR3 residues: CASSLSGEGSYGYTF. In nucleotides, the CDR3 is TGTGCCAGCAGTTTATCAGGGGAAGGCTCTTATGGCTACACCTTC.

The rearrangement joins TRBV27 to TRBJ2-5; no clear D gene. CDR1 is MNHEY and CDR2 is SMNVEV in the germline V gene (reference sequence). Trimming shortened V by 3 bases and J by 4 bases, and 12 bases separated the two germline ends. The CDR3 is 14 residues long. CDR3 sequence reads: CASSFSRAGETQYF. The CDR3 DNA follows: TGTGCCAGCAGTTTCTCACGAGCAGGAGAGACCCAGTACTTC.

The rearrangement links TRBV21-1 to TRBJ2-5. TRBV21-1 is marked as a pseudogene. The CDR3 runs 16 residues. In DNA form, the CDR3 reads TGTGCCAGCAGCAATCCGACACAGGGAGGCAAAGAGACCCAGTACTTC. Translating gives CASSNPTQGGKETQYF.

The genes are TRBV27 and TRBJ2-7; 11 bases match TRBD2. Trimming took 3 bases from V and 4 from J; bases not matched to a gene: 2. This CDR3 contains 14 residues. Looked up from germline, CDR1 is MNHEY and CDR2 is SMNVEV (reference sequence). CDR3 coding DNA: TGTGCCAGCAGTTTCCTAGCGGGGGGATACGAGCAGTACTTC. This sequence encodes CASSFLAGGYEQYF.

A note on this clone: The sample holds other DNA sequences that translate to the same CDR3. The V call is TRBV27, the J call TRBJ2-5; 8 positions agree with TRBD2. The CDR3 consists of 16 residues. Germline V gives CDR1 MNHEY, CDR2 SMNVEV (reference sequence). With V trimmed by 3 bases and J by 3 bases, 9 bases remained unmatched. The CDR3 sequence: CASSLGTSFLKETQYF. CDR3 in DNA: TGTGCCAGCAGTTTGGGGACTAGTTTTCTCAAAGAGACCCAGTACTTC.

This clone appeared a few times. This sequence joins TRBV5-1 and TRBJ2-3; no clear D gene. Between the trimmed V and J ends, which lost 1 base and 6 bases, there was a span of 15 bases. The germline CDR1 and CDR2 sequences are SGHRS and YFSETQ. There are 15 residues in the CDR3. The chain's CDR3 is CASSLWAGLRDTQYF. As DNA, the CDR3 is TGCGCCAGCAGCTTGTGGGCTGGCCTGAGGGATACGCAGTATTTT.

The CDR3 region is CASSTWTGDTEAFF. The CDR3 DNA is TGTGCCAGTAGTACGTGGACAGGGGACACTGAAGCTTTCTTT. The V and J genes are TRBV19 and TRBJ1-1; TRBD1 agrees at 9 bases. The CDR3 covers 14 residues. Germline-derived CDR1 and CDR2 are LNHDA and SQIVND (reference sequence). After removal of 4 bases from V and 3 bases from J, the junction contained 3 bases not matched to a gene.

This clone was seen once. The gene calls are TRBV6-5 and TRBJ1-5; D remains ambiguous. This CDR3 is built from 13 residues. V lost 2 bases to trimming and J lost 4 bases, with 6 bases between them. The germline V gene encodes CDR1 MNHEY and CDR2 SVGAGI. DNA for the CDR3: TGTGCCAGCAGTTACGCCAATAATCAGCCCCAGCATTTT. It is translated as CASSYANNQPQHF.

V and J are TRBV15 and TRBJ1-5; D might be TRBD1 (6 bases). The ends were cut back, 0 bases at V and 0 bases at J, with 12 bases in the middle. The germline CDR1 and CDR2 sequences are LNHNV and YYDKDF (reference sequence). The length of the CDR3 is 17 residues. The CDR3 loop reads CATSRDAGVDSNQPQHF. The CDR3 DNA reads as TGTGCCACCAGCAGAGATGCAGGGGTGGATAGCAATCAGCCCCAGCATTTT.

CDR3 sequence reads: CASSLSVWATDTQYF. As DNA, the CDR3 is TGCGCCAGCAGCTTGTCAGTATGGGCGACAGATACGCAGTATTTT. The rearrangement links TRBV5-1 to TRBJ2-3; D is ambiguous. Germline lookup yields CDR1 SGHRS and CDR2 YFSETQ. Trimming stripped 1 base from V and 3 bases from J, with 12 bases between. The CDR3 runs 15 residues.

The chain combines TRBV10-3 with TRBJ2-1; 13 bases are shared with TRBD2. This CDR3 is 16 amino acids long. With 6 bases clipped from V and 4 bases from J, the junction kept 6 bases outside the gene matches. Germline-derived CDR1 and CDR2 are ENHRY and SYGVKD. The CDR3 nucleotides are TGTGCCATCAGAGGACTAGCGGGAGATAGGTACAATGAGCAGTTCTTC. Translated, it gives CAIRGLAGDRYNEQFF.

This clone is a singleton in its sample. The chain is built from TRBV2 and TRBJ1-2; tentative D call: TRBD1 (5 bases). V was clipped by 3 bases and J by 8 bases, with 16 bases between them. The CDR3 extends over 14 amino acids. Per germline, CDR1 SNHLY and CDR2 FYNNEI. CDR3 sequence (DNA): TGTGCCAGCAGTGAGGGCAGGGCCCCTTTCGGCTACACCTTC. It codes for CASSEGRAPFGYTF. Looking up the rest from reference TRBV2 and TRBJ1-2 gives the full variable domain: EPEVTQTPSHQVTQMGQEVILRCVPISNHLYFYWYRQILGQKVEFLVSFYNNEISEKSEIFDDQFSVERPDGSNFTLKIRSTKLEDSAMYFCASSEGRAPFGYTFGSGTRLTVV.

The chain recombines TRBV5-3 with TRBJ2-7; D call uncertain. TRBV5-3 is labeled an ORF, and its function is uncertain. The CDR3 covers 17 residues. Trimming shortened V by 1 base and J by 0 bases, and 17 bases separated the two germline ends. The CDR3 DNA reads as TGTGCCAGAAGCTTGAGACTCCTAGACCTTAACTCCTACGAGCAGTACTTC. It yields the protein CARSLRLLDLNSYEQYF.

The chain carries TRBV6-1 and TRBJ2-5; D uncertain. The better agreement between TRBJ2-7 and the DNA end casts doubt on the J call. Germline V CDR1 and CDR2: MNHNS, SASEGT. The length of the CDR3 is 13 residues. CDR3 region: CASSPRMRNEQYF. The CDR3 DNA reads TGTGCCAGCAGTCCCCGTATGCGGAACGAGCAGTACTTC.

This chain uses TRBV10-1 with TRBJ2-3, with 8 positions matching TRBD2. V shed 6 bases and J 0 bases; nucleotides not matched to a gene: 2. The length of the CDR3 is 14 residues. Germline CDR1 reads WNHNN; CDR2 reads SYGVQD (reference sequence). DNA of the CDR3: TGCGCCAGCAGGGGGACTAGTAGCACAGATACGCAGTATTTT. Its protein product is CASRGTSSTDTQYF.